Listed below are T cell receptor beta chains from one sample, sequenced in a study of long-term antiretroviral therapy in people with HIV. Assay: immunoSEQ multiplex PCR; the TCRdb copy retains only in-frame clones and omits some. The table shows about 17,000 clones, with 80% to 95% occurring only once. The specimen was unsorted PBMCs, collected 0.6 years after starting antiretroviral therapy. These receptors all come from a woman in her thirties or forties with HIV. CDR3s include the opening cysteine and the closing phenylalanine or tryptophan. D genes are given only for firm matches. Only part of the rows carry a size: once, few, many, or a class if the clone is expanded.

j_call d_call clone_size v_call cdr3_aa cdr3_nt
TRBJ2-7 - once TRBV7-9 CASSSRPGVLEQYF TGTGCCAGCAGCTCCCGCCCGGGAGTCCTTGAGCAGTACTTC
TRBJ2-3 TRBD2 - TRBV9 CASSFASGGAADTQYF TGTGCCAGCAGCTTTGCTAGCGGGGGGGCCGCAGATACGCAGTATTTT
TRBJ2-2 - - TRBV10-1 CASSSGTANTGELFF TGCGCCAGCAGTTCCGGGACCGCGAACACCGGGGAGCTGTTTTTT
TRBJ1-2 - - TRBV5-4 CASSSLSGTSYGYTF TGTGCCAGCAGCTCCTTGAGTGGGACCTCCTATGGCTACACCTTC
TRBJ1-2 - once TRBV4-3 CASSQETGSANYGYTF TGCGCCAGCAGCCAAGAGACAGGATCAGCTAACTATGGCTACACCTTC
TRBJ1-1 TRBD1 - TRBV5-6 CASSLAGTGGWGEAFF TGTGCCAGCAGCTTGGCCGGGACAGGGGGCTGGGGTGAAGCTTTCTTT
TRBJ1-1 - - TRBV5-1 CASSTQGLNTEAFF TGCGCCAGCAGCACCCAAGGGCTGAACACTGAAGCTTTCTTT
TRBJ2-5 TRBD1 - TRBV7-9 CATIPEGATRETQYF TGTGCCACTATCCCCGAGGGGGCAACACGAGAGACCCAGTACTTC
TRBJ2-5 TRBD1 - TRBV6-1 CASSGVRDRGSWGRETQYF TGTGCCAGCAGTGGAGTTCGGGACAGGGGGTCATGGGGCCGGGAGACCCAGTACTTC
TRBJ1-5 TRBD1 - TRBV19 CASSSGTDTNQPQHF TGTGCCAGTAGCTCCGGGACAGACACTAATCAGCCCCAGCATTTT
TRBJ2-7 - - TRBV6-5 CASTPSWGYEQYF TGTGCCAGCACTCCGTCATGGGGATACGAGCAGTACTTC
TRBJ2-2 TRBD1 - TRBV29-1 CSAGQQNTGELFF TGCAGCGCGGGACAGCAGAACACCGGGGAGCTGTTTTTT
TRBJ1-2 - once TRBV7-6 CASSPRQYLGCGYTF TGTGCCAGCAGCCCCCGACAGTACCTAGGCTGTGGCTACACCTTC
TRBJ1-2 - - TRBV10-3 CAITDRLRVDYGYTF TGTGCCATCACCGACAGGTTAAGGGTGGACTATGGCTACACCTTC
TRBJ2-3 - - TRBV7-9 CASGGTLGIRW TGTGCCAGCGGCGGGACTTTGGGAATTCGTTGG
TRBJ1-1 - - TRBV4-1 CASSQDRGRMNTEAFF TGCGCCAGCAGCCAAGATCGGGGGAGGATGAACACTGAAGCTTTCTTT
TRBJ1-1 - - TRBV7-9 CATLGRPSKNTEAFF TGTGCCACGCTGGGCAGGCCGAGTAAGAACACTGAAGCTTTCTTT
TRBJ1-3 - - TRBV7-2 CASRGGGLTGNTIYF TGTGCCAGCAGGGGCGGGGGTCTCACTGGAAACACCATATATTTT
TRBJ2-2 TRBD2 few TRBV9 CASSAGSGGADGELFF TGTGCCAGCAGCGCCGGCAGCGGGGGGGCGGACGGGGAGCTGTTTTTT
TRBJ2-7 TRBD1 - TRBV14 CASSPTGNEQYF TGTGCCAGCAGCCCGACAGGGAACGAGCAGTACTTC
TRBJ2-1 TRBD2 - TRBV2 CASSIRLAGSTYNEQFF TGTGCCAGCAGTATACGACTAGCGGGGTCCACCTACAATGAGCAGTTCTTC
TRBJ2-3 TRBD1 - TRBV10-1 CAGPVRDRGSDTQYF TGCGCCGGACCCGTCCGGGACAGGGGGTCAGATACGCAGTATTTT
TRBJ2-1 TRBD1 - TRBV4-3 CASSYQGANEQFF TGCGCCAGCAGCTACCAGGGGGCCAATGAGCAGTTCTTC
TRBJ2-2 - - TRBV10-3 CAISEASNGELFF TGTGCCATCAGTGAGGCTAGCAACGGGGAGCTGTTTTTT
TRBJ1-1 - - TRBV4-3 CASSQDWTEDMLNTEAFF TGCGCCAGCAGCCAAGATTGGACCGAGGATATGTTGAACACTGAAGCTTTCTTT
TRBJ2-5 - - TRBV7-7 CASSSGHQETQYF TGTGCCAGCAGCTCGGGCCACCAAGAGACCCAGTACTTC
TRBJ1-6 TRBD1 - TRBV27 CASRSGGSYNSPLHF TGTGCCAGCAGATCAGGGGGCTCCTATAATTCACCCCTCCACTTT
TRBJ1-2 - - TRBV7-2 CASSLAPGGGYNYGYTF TGTGCCAGCAGCTTAGCGCCGGGTGGGGGGTACAACTATGGCTACACCTTC
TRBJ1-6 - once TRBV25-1 CASSESSAGYNSPLHF TGTGCCAGCAGTGAATCCTCGGCCGGCTATAATTCACCCCTCCACTTT
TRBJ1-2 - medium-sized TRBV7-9 CASSPTILGYTF TGTGCCAGCAGCCCAACTATATTAGGCTACACCTTC
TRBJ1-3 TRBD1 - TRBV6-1 CASSARQGASGNTIYF TGTGCCAGCAGTGCTCGACAGGGGGCTTCTGGAAACACCATATATTTT
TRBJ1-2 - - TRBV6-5 CASSYGPYGYTF TGTGCCAGCAGTTACGGTCCCTATGGCTACACCTTC
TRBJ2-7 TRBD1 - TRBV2 CASTGTGAFYEQYF TGTGCCAGTACCGGGACAGGAGCCTTCTACGAGCAGTACTTC
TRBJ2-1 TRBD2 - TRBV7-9 CASSPTSGGDYNEQFF TGTGCCAGCAGCCCAACTAGCGGGGGGGACTACAATGAGCAGTTCTTC
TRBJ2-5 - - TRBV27 CASRTPRDSQETQYF TGTGCCAGCAGAACGCCTCGGGATTCCCAAGAGACCCAGTACTTC
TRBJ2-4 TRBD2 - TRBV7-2 CASSSTSGEAKNIQYF TGTGCCAGCAGCTCGACTAGCGGGGAAGCCAAAAACATTCAGTACTTC
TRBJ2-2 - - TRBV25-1 CASSALGPPLNTGELFF TGTGCCAGCAGTGCGCTGGGGCCGCCCCTGAACACCGGGGAGCTGTTTTTT
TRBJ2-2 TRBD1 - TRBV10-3 CAISDPGTGGEVAGELFF TGTGCCATCAGTGACCCCGGGACAGGGGGCGAGGTCGCCGGGGAGCTGTTTTTT
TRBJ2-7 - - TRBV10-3 CAISPAGRSYEQYF TGTGCCATCAGTCCCGCAGGGCGTTCCTACGAGCAGTACTTC
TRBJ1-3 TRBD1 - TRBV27 CASSSIGTGPGNTIYF TGTGCCAGCAGTTCAATTGGGACAGGGCCTGGAAACACCATATATTTT
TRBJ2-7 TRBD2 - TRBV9 CASSVTIAGGRDEQYF TGTGCCAGCAGCGTCACTATAGCGGGGGGGCGGGACGAGCAGTACTTC
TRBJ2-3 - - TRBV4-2 CASSQDWLGRGGSDTQYF TGTGCCAGCAGCCAAGACTGGTTAGGCAGGGGAGGGTCAGATACGCAGTATTTT
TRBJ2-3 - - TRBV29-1 CSVEGRLSTDTQYF TGCAGCGTTGAAGGACGACTCAGCACAGATACGCAGTATTTT
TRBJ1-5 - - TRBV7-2 CASSLGVDQPQHF TGTGCCAGCAGCTTAGGGGTGGATCAGCCCCAGCATTTT
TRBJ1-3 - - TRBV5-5 CASSFDSGNTIYF TGTGCCAGCAGCTTCGACTCTGGAAACACCATATATTTT
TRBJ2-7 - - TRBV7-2 CASSLVRGSYEQYF TGTGCCAGCAGCTTAGTGCGGGGCTCCTACGAGCAGTACTTC
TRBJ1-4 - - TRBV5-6 CASSFPGGDNEKLFF TGTGCCAGCAGCTTCCCGGGGGGAGATAATGAAAAACTGTTTTTT
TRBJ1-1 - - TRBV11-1 CASSLSRVTEAFF TGTGCCAGCAGCTTGTCGAGGGTCACTGAAGCTTTCTTT
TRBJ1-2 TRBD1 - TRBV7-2 CASNYPGGNYGYTF TGTGCCAGCAATTACCCAGGGGGTAACTATGGCTACACCTTC
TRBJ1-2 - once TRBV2 CASSTGPRAGYGYTF TGTGCCAGCAGTACTGGACCCCGCGCTGGCTATGGCTACACCTTC
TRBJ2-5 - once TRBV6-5 CASSYSHLRAQYF TGTGCCAGCAGTTACTCTCACTTGAGGGCCCAGTACTTC
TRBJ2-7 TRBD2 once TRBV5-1 CASSLGLAGGILGPYEQYF TGCGCCAGCAGCTTGGGACTAGCGGGGGGAATCCTCGGTCCCTACGAGCAGTACTTC
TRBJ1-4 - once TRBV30 CAWRGRPRGKLFF TGTGCCTGGAGAGGGAGGCCCCGGGGAAAACTGTTTTTT
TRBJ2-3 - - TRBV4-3 CASSQEINRFSRTDTQYF TGCGCCAGCAGCCAAGAAATAAACAGGTTCAGCCGCACAGATACGCAGTATTTT
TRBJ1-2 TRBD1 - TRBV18 CASSPTPPGQGAAGYTF TGTGCCAGCTCACCTACTCCTCCGGGACAGGGTGCCGCGGGCTACACCTTC